These 10 T cell receptor beta chains were all obtained from the same sample, sequenced in a study of cytomegalovirus exposure and HLA in healthy donors. With 60 Vbeta and 13 Jbeta primers, the PCR was carried out. Clones were sequenced by immunoSEQ multiplex PCR, and TCRdb holds only the in-frame ones, with some missing. The sample yields roughly 150,000 clones, approximately 80% seen once. The sample consisted of PBMCs. All receptors derive from a woman aged 50 to 60 in good health and CMV-seropositive.

The chain joins TRBV7-9 to TRBJ2-7; 8 positions match TRBD1. CDR1 SEHNR and CDR2 FQNEAQ come from the germline V gene (reference sequence). V gave up 4 bases and J gave up 2 bases; unmatched junction bases: 10. The CDR3 runs to 16 residues. CDR3 residues: CASSYGQGSSPYEQYF. CDR3 sequence (DNA): TGTGCCAGCAGCTATGGACAGGGTAGCTCTCCCTACGAGCAGTACTTC. Based on the CDR3 plus reference TRBV7-9 and TRBJ2-7, the full variable domain is DTGVSQNPRHKITKRGQNVTFRCDPISEHNRLYWYRQTLGQGPEFLTYFQNEAQLEKSRLLSDRFSAERPKGSFSTLEIQRTEQGDSAMYLCASSYGQGSSPYEQYFGPGTRLTVT.

Of note for this clone: Sequence at one end of the junction differs from germline and may be a read error. This rearrangement joins TRBV11-2 to TRBJ1-2, with D possibly matching TRBD1 (5 bases). The CDR3 extends over 14 amino acids. Germline CDR1 is SGHAT and CDR2 is FQNNGV. The CDR3 nucleotides read TGTGCCAGCAGCTTAGATCATTTCTTTAGCAGGGAGGTATTC. It is translated as CASSLDHFFSREVF.

The chain employs TRBV27 and TRBJ2-3, with 7 bases lining up with TRBD1. V shed 6 bases and J 1 base; nucleotides not matched to a gene: 4. The germline V gene has CDR1 MNHEY and CDR2 SMNVEV (reference sequence). CDR3 length equals 14 residues. The CDR3 region has the DNA TGTGCCAGCAGAAGACAGGGTCGCACAGATACGCAGTATTTT. Translating it yields CASRRQGRTDTQYF.

The chain couples TRBV11-2 to TRBJ1-1; D is unresolved. The CDR3 totals 13 residues. Germline V gene data show CDR1 as SGHAT and CDR2 as FQNNGV. V was pared by 1 base and J by 1 base, with 4 bases between. The CDR3 reads CASSLGQNTEAFF. The CDR3 DNA sequence: TGTGCCAGCAGCTTAGGTCAGAACACTGAAGCTTTCTTT. The variable domain in full, with the rest retrieved from reference TRBV11-2 and TRBJ1-1, is EAGVAQSPRYKIIEKRQSVAFWCNPISGHATLYWYQQILGQGPKLLIQFQNNGVVDDSQLPKDRFSAERLKGVDSTLKIQPAKLEDSAVYLCASSLGQNTEAFFGQGTRLTVV.

V and J are TRBV15 and TRBJ1-1, with D possibly TRBD1 on 5 matching bases. The CDR3 extends over 16 amino acids. Trimming shortened V by 0 bases and J by 3 bases, and 14 bases separated the two germline ends. Germline assignment: CDR1 LNHNV and CDR2 YYDKDF (reference sequence). The CDR3 bases are TGTGCCACCAGCAGAGATAGGGGCAGGCTTTACACTGAAGCTTTCTTT. Translated, it gives CATSRDRGRLYTEAFF.

The J gene is TRBJ1-3, the V gene TRBV5-1; 7 bases map to TRBD1. This CDR3 is 16 amino acids long. V lost 4 bases to trimming and J lost 0 bases; unmatched junction nucleotides: 7. Germline values: CDR1 SGHRS, CDR2 YFSETQ. The CDR3: CASSDSGTASGNTIYF. The CDR3 nucleotides read TGCGCCAGCAGCGACTCCGGGACAGCCTCTGGAAACACCATATATTTT.

The rearrangement links TRBV11-1 to TRBJ2-2; possible D gene TRBD1, 5 bases. The germline V gene encodes CDR1 SGHAT and CDR2 FQDESV (reference sequence). V dropped 5 bases and J dropped 4 bases, with 14 bases sitting between them. The CDR3 runs 15 residues. The CDR3 is CASSLWGDGTGELFF. CDR3 nucleotide sequence: TGTGCCAGCAGCCTCTGGGGCGATGGCACCGGGGAGCTGTTTTTT.

The chain employs TRBV2 and TRBJ2-1; possibly TRBD2 for D (6 bases). V was trimmed by 4 bases and J by 13 bases, leaving 23 bases between them. The germline gives CDR1 SNHLY, CDR2 FYNNEI. The CDR3 contains 15 residues. CDR3 loop: CASSVGGALSEVQFF. CDR3 DNA sequence: TGTGCCAGCAGTGTAGGAGGGGCGCTGAGCGAGGTCCAGTTCTTC. The entire variable domain, with the rest obtained from reference TRBV2 and TRBJ2-1, is as follows: EPEVTQTPSHQVTQMGQEVILRCVPISNHLYFYWYRQILGQKVEFLVSFYNNEISEKSEIFDDQFSVERPDGSNFTLKIRSTKLEDSAMYFCASSVGGALSEVQFFGPGTRLTVL.

A single count supports this clone. The chain couples TRBV19 to TRBJ2-4; 10 bases fit TRBD2. Germline assignment: CDR1 LNHDA and CDR2 SQIVND (reference sequence). The junction had 7 bases not matched to a gene; V was cut back by 1 base and J by 1 base. The CDR3 has 18 residues. In DNA form, the CDR3 reads TGTGCCAGTAGTATAGGTCTAGCGGGGGCCTCGGCCAAAAACATTCAGTACTTC. This encodes CASSIGLAGASAKNIQYF.

This chain connects TRBV5-1 to TRBJ2-5, with 9 bases identical to TRBD1. The DNA end is more similar to TRBJ2-7, so the J call may be wrong. Germline V gene lookup returns CDR1 SGHRS and CDR2 YFSETQ. The CDR3 runs 13 residues. The CDR3: CASTRQGEGEQYF. The CDR3 bases are TGCGCCAGCACCCGACAGGGGGAGGGCGAGCAGTACTTC.